Listed below are T cell receptor beta chains from one sample, sequenced in a study of T-cell reconstitution after alpha-beta-depleted transplantation in children. TCRdb reprocessed the PCR reads with MiXCR, giving one entry per CDR3 protein. In the table there are about 830,000 distinct CDR3 sequences, approximately 15% of which are singletons. Sample: PBMCs, mostly from graft donor cells, taken 360 days after TCRalphabeta/CD19-depleted stem cell transplant. These receptors were collected from a male patient younger than 18 who had a stem cell transplant for acute lymphoblastic leukemia, so the T cells may come from the graft donor. CDR3s include the opening cysteine and the closing phenylalanine or tryptophan. D genes are given only for firm matches. A row's size may be missing; if present it is once, few, many or a size class.

CDR3 length: 16; J gene: TRBJ2-1; D gene: NA; clone size: many; V gene: TRBV5-1; CDR3 DNA: TGCGCCAGCAGCGCCGGGCTAGCTGATCCGTTATCAGAGCAGTTCTTC; CDR3 protein: CASSAGLADPLSEQFF
CDR3 length: 13; J gene: TRBJ2-1; D gene: NA; clone size: many; V gene: TRBV5-1; CDR3 DNA: TGCGCCAGCAGCTCAGGAGGGGTGAATGAGCAGTTCTTC; CDR3 protein: CASSSGGVNEQFF
CDR3 length: 17; J gene: TRBJ2-5; D gene: TRBD1; clone size: NA; V gene: TRBV3-1; CDR3 DNA: TGTGCCAGCAGCCAAGACTTTGACAGGGTAATTCAAGAGACCCAGTACTTC; CDR3 protein: CASSQDFDRVIQETQYF
CDR3 length: 16; J gene: TRBJ1-5; D gene: NA; clone size: many; V gene: TRBV4-3; CDR3 DNA: TGCGCCAGCAGCCCACGAACAGGGTCGGGCAATCAGCCCCAGCATTTT; CDR3 protein: CASSPRTGSGNQPQHF
CDR3 length: 13; J gene: TRBJ1-6; D gene: NA; clone size: NA; V gene: TRBV5-1; CDR3 DNA: TGCGCCAGCAGCCTCGAAACCCCCACCAAACTCCACTTT; CDR3 protein: CASSLETPTKLHF
CDR3 length: 15; J gene: TRBJ2-7; D gene: NA; clone size: NA; V gene: TRBV12-3/TRBV12-4; CDR3 DNA: TGTGCCAGCAGCCCTCTGGGTGGTACGGAATACGAGCAGTACTTC; CDR3 protein: CASSPLGGTEYEQYF
CDR3 length: 13; J gene: TRBJ2-3; D gene: NA; clone size: few; V gene: TRBV7-3; CDR3 DNA: TGTGCCAGCAGCTCGATAGCGGCAGATACGCAGTATTTT; CDR3 protein: CASSSIAADTQYF
CDR3 length: 12; J gene: TRBJ2-1; D gene: NA; clone size: few; V gene: TRBV12-3/TRBV12-4; CDR3 DNA: TGTGCCAGCTTGGGCGTATACAATGAGCAGTTCTTC; CDR3 protein: CASLGVYNEQFF
CDR3 length: 15; J gene: TRBJ2-1; D gene: NA; clone size: NA; V gene: TRBV7-9; CDR3 DNA: TGTGCCAGCAGCTCCTACAGGGGGGGCTACAATGAGCAGTTCTTC; CDR3 protein: CASSSYRGGYNEQFF
CDR3 length: 14; J gene: TRBJ1-2; D gene: NA; clone size: NA; V gene: TRBV12-3/TRBV12-4; CDR3 DNA: TGTGCCAGCAGTATCGGGGTAGGGCTCTCTGGCTACACCTTC; CDR3 protein: CASSIGVGLSGYTF
CDR3 length: 16; J gene: TRBJ2-1; D gene: NA; clone size: NA; V gene: TRBV4-1; CDR3 DNA: TGCGCCAGCAGCCAACGGGACTCCCGCTCCTACAATGAGCAGTTCTTC; CDR3 protein: CASSQRDSRSYNEQFF
CDR3 length: 16; J gene: TRBJ2-3; D gene: NA; clone size: NA; V gene: TRBV3-1; CDR3 DNA: TGTGCCAGCAGCCGACGACTTCTCGGGTCCACAGATACGCAGTATTTT; CDR3 protein: CASSRRLLGSTDTQYF
CDR3 length: 14; J gene: TRBJ1-1; D gene: NA; clone size: many; V gene: TRBV7-9; CDR3 DNA: TGTGCCAGCAGCTTAGCGGGCAGGAACACTGAAGCTTTCTTT; CDR3 protein: CASSLAGRNTEAFF
CDR3 length: 13; J gene: TRBJ2-4; D gene: NA; clone size: many; V gene: TRBV12-3/TRBV12-4; CDR3 DNA: TGTGCCAGCAGCCTGTTGGGGGTCGACATTCAGTACTTC; CDR3 protein: CASSLLGVDIQYF
CDR3 length: 11; J gene: TRBJ2-1; D gene: TRBD2; clone size: NA; V gene: TRBV6-6; CDR3 DNA: TGTGCCAGCAGCTCCGGACTAGCGGGAACCTTC; CDR3 protein: CASSSGLAGTF
CDR3 length: 13; J gene: TRBJ2-5; D gene: NA; clone size: many; V gene: TRBV12-3/TRBV12-4; CDR3 DNA: TGTGCCAGCAGCCCTACAGGGATGGGGACCCAGTACTTC; CDR3 protein: CASSPTGMGTQYF
CDR3 length: 14; J gene: TRBJ2-1; D gene: TRBD2; clone size: many; V gene: TRBV20-1; CDR3 DNA: TGCAGTGCTTTTAGCGGGGGCGATGGGAATGAGCAGTTCTTC; CDR3 protein: CSAFSGGDGNEQFF
CDR3 length: 16; J gene: TRBJ2-5; D gene: NA; clone size: few; V gene: TRBV24-1; CDR3 DNA: TGTGCCACCAGTGATCTCAGGGATGACCGCAGGGAGACCCAGTACTTC; CDR3 protein: CATSDLRDDRRETQYF
CDR3 length: 15; J gene: TRBJ2-7; D gene: NA; clone size: few; V gene: TRBV5-5; CDR3 DNA: TGTGCCAGCAGCTTGGTGGCGGGGGCGGTAAACGAGCAGTACTTC; CDR3 protein: CASSLVAGAVNEQYF
CDR3 length: 14; J gene: TRBJ2-1; D gene: TRBD1; clone size: NA; V gene: TRBV29-1; CDR3 DNA: TGCAGCGCCACCTCGGCAGGGGGCTACAATGAGCAGTTCTTC; CDR3 protein: CSATSAGGYNEQFF
CDR3 length: 16; J gene: TRBJ2-2; D gene: NA; clone size: NA; V gene: TRBV20-1; CDR3 DNA: TGCAGTGCTAATCGCGGCCCCCTGGTTGGACCCGGGGAGCTGTTTTTT; CDR3 protein: CSANRGPLVGPGELFF
CDR3 length: 13; J gene: TRBJ2-3; D gene: NA; clone size: few; V gene: TRBV3-1; CDR3 DNA: TGTGCCAGCAGCCAACCTTACACAGATACGCAGTATTTT; CDR3 protein: CASSQPYTDTQYF
CDR3 length: 15; J gene: TRBJ2-7; D gene: TRBD1; clone size: many; V gene: TRBV4-1; CDR3 DNA: TGCGCCAGCAGCCGGATGGGACAGGGTATCTACGAGCAGTACTTC; CDR3 protein: CASSRMGQGIYEQYF
CDR3 length: 19; J gene: TRBJ1-5; D gene: TRBD1; clone size: NA; V gene: TRBV7-7; CDR3 DNA: TGTGCCAGCAGTGCAGGGACAGGGAAGGGGAAATATAGCAATCAGCCCCAGCATTTT; CDR3 protein: CASSAGTGKGKYSNQPQHF
CDR3 length: 16; J gene: TRBJ2-5; D gene: NA; clone size: many; V gene: TRBV7-9; CDR3 DNA: TGTGCCAGCAGCTTTCTCCAGACGGGCGGTAGTGAGACCCAGTACTTC; CDR3 protein: CASSFLQTGGSETQYF
CDR3 length: 14; J gene: TRBJ1-2; D gene: NA; clone size: NA; V gene: TRBV6-5; CDR3 DNA: TGTGCCAGCAGTTTGGGGGATCGGGACTATGGCTACACCTTC; CDR3 protein: CASSLGDRDYGYTF
CDR3 length: 18; J gene: TRBJ1-1; D gene: TRBD1; clone size: NA; V gene: TRBV19; CDR3 DNA: TGTGCCAGTAGTAAAGGGACAGGGCGGAGAGGTGGGAACACTGAAGCTTTCTTT; CDR3 protein: CASSKGTGRRGGNTEAFF
CDR3 length: 16; J gene: TRBJ2-1; D gene: TRBD2; clone size: NA; V gene: TRBV20-1; CDR3 DNA: TGCAGTGCTTTCAGCGGGAGGGGGGGCTCCTACAATGAGCAGTTCTTC; CDR3 protein: CSAFSGRGGSYNEQFF
CDR3 length: 16; J gene: TRBJ2-5; D gene: NA; clone size: NA; V gene: TRBV5-6; CDR3 DNA: TGTGCCAGCAGCTTCCCCCCGACGCGAGAGGAAGAGACCCAGTACTTC; CDR3 protein: CASSFPPTREEETQYF
CDR3 length: 14; J gene: TRBJ2-5; D gene: NA; clone size: few; V gene: TRBV12-3/TRBV12-4; CDR3 DNA: TGTGCCAGCAGTACTCGTAGGGGTCGGGAGACCCAGTACTTC; CDR3 protein: CASSTRRGRETQYF
CDR3 length: 18; J gene: TRBJ2-1; D gene: TRBD2; clone size: once; V gene: TRBV2; CDR3 DNA: TGTGCCATCAGCCCATCCGCCCCTCTAGCGGAGATCTACAATGAGCAGTTCTTC; CDR3 protein: CAISPSAPLAEIYNEQFF
CDR3 length: 14; J gene: TRBJ1-2; D gene: NA; clone size: NA; V gene: TRBV2; CDR3 DNA: TGTGCCAGCAGTGATCCGGCAGAAGACTATGGCTACACCTTC; CDR3 protein: CASSDPAEDYGYTF
CDR3 length: 16; J gene: TRBJ2-2; D gene: TRBD2; clone size: few; V gene: TRBV7-3; CDR3 DNA: TGTGCCAGCAGCTTAGGAGCGGGAGACGGGACCGGGGAGCTGTTTTTT; CDR3 protein: CASSLGAGDGTGELFF
CDR3 length: 13; J gene: TRBJ2-7; D gene: NA; clone size: NA; V gene: TRBV27; CDR3 DNA: TGTGCCAGCAGTTTATGCTACTCCTACGAGCAGTACTTC; CDR3 protein: CASSLCYSYEQYF
CDR3 length: 15; J gene: TRBJ1-3; D gene: NA; clone size: many; V gene: TRBV15; CDR3 DNA: TGTGCCACCAGCAGAGATCAGATAATAGGAAACACCATATATTTT; CDR3 protein: CATSRDQIIGNTIYF
CDR3 length: 12; J gene: TRBJ2-7; D gene: TRBD1; clone size: few; V gene: TRBV20-1; CDR3 DNA: TGCAGTGCGGACCACAGGGGGCACGAGCAGTACTTC; CDR3 protein: CSADHRGHEQYF
CDR3 length: 15; J gene: TRBJ1-3; D gene: TRBD1; clone size: NA; V gene: TRBV20-1; CDR3 DNA: TGCAGTGCAGACGACAGGGGCTATCAAAGGAACACCATATATTTT; CDR3 protein: CSADDRGYQRNTIYF
CDR3 length: 13; J gene: TRBJ2-2; D gene: NA; clone size: NA; V gene: TRBV15; CDR3 DNA: TGTGCCACCAGCAGAGATGGGACCGGGGAGCTGTTTTTT; CDR3 protein: CATSRDGTGELFF
CDR3 length: 16; J gene: TRBJ1-4; D gene: TRBD1; clone size: few; V gene: TRBV5-1; CDR3 DNA: TGCGCCAGCAGCCCTTACGGACAGGGGGCTAATGAAAAACTGTTTTTT; CDR3 protein: CASSPYGQGANEKLFF
CDR3 length: 16; J gene: TRBJ2-1; D gene: TRBD2; clone size: many; V gene: TRBV5-6; CDR3 DNA: TGTGCCAGCAGCTTATTCGGGCTAGCGGTCTACAATGAGCAGTTCTTC; CDR3 protein: CASSLFGLAVYNEQFF
CDR3 length: 17; J gene: TRBJ1-2; D gene: NA; clone size: NA; V gene: TRBV20-1; CDR3 DNA: TGCAGTGCAACAGGAACGAGACGATCGACAGCTAACTATGGCTACACCTTC; CDR3 protein: CSATGTRRSTANYGYTF
CDR3 length: 15; J gene: TRBJ2-7; D gene: TRBD1; clone size: many; V gene: TRBV27; CDR3 DNA: TGTGCCAGCAGTTCGATAATCGGGACAGCCTACGAGCAGTACTTC; CDR3 protein: CASSSIIGTAYEQYF
CDR3 length: 15; J gene: TRBJ2-7; D gene: NA; clone size: few; V gene: TRBV12-3/TRBV12-4; CDR3 DNA: TGTGCCAGCAGTTTATCGGGGCAGGGCGGATACGAGCAGTACTTC; CDR3 protein: CASSLSGQGGYEQYF
CDR3 length: 15; J gene: TRBJ2-4; D gene: NA; clone size: NA; V gene: TRBV4-1; CDR3 DNA: TGCGCCAGCAGCCAACCGGGAGCGGCCAAAAACATTCAGTACTTC; CDR3 protein: CASSQPGAAKNIQYF
CDR3 length: 13; J gene: TRBJ2-1; D gene: NA; clone size: NA; V gene: TRBV3-1; CDR3 DNA: TGTGCCAGCAGCCAAGCAAGCGCAACGAACCCGTTCTTC; CDR3 protein: CASSQASATNPFF
CDR3 length: 16; J gene: TRBJ1-2; D gene: TRBD1; clone size: few; V gene: TRBV3-1; CDR3 DNA: TGTGCCAGCAGCCAGGATCGTCGGACAGGACTTTATGGCTACACCTTC; CDR3 protein: CASSQDRRTGLYGYTF
CDR3 length: 13; J gene: TRBJ2-7; D gene: TRBD2; clone size: NA; V gene: TRBV20-1; CDR3 DNA: TGCAGTGCTATTAGCGGGAGGCGCTACGAGCAGTACTTC; CDR3 protein: CSAISGRRYEQYF
CDR3 length: 11; J gene: TRBJ2-5; D gene: NA; clone size: many; V gene: TRBV29-1; CDR3 DNA: TGCAGCGTTGCCAGGGCGGAGACCCAGTACTTC; CDR3 protein: CSVARAETQYF
CDR3 length: 15; J gene: TRBJ2-5; D gene: NA; clone size: NA; V gene: TRBV15; CDR3 DNA: TGTGCCACCAGCAGAGATCTTGGCGGACAAGAGACCCAGTACTTC; CDR3 protein: CATSRDLGGQETQYF
CDR3 length: 14; J gene: TRBJ2-7; D gene: NA; clone size: NA; V gene: TRBV15; CDR3 DNA: TGTGCCACCAGCGCGCTCTCATTTAACTACGAGCAGTACTTC; CDR3 protein: CATSALSFNYEQYF
CDR3 length: 13; J gene: TRBJ2-7; D gene: NA; clone size: many; V gene: TRBV10-3; CDR3 DNA: TGTGCCATCAGTACGACAGGATCCTACGAGCAGTACTTC; CDR3 protein: CAISTTGSYEQYF
CDR3 length: 14; J gene: TRBJ2-6; D gene: TRBD1; clone size: NA; V gene: TRBV5-1; CDR3 DNA: TGCGCCAGCAGCAGGGGACAGGGGGCCAACGTCCTGACTTTC; CDR3 protein: CASSRGQGANVLTF
CDR3 length: 13; J gene: TRBJ2-7; D gene: NA; clone size: NA; V gene: TRBV7-2; CDR3 DNA: TGTGCCACCAGGACCATTGGGGCCTACGAGCAGTACTTC; CDR3 protein: CATRTIGAYEQYF
CDR3 length: 13; J gene: TRBJ1-5; D gene: TRBD1; clone size: NA; V gene: TRBV5-1; CDR3 DNA: TGCGCCAGCAGCGGCGACAGGGGACAGCCCCAGCATTTT; CDR3 protein: CASSGDRGQPQHF
CDR3 length: 16; J gene: TRBJ2-1; D gene: NA; clone size: many; V gene: TRBV15; CDR3 DNA: TGTGCCACCAGCGGGACCCGGGACCGAGCCTACAATGAGCAGTTCTTC; CDR3 protein: CATSGTRDRAYNEQFF
CDR3 length: 15; J gene: TRBJ2-5; D gene: TRBD1; clone size: NA; V gene: TRBV9; CDR3 DNA: TGTGCCAGCAGCGTAGTAACAGGGGTTTTGGAGACCCAGTACTTC; CDR3 protein: CASSVVTGVLETQYF
CDR3 length: 16; J gene: TRBJ2-3; D gene: TRBD1; clone size: NA; V gene: TRBV7-9; CDR3 DNA: TGTGCCAGCAGCCCCGCGCCGGGACAGGGGCCAGATACGCAGTATTTT; CDR3 protein: CASSPAPGQGPDTQYF
CDR3 length: 13; J gene: TRBJ2-1; D gene: TRBD1; clone size: few; V gene: TRBV29-1; CDR3 DNA: TGCAGCGTTGAAGATCCGACAGGGAATGAGCAGTTCTTC; CDR3 protein: CSVEDPTGNEQFF
CDR3 length: 14; J gene: TRBJ2-2; D gene: NA; clone size: few; V gene: TRBV5-1; CDR3 DNA: TGCGCCAGCAGAAGGGATACGAACACCGGGGAGCTGTTTTTT; CDR3 protein: CASRRDTNTGELFF